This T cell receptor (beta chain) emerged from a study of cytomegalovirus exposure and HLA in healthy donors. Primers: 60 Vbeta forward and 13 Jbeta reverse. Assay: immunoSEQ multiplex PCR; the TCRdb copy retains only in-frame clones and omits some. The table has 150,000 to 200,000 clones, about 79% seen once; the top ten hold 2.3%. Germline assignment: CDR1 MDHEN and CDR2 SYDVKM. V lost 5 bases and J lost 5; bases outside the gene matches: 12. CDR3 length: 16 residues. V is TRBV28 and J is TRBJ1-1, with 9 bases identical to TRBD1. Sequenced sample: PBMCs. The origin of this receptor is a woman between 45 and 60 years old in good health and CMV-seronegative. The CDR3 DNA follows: TGTGCCAGCAGTCCCCTACAGGGGGCCTCTTGGACTGAAGCTTTCTTT. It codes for CASSPLQGASWTEAFF.